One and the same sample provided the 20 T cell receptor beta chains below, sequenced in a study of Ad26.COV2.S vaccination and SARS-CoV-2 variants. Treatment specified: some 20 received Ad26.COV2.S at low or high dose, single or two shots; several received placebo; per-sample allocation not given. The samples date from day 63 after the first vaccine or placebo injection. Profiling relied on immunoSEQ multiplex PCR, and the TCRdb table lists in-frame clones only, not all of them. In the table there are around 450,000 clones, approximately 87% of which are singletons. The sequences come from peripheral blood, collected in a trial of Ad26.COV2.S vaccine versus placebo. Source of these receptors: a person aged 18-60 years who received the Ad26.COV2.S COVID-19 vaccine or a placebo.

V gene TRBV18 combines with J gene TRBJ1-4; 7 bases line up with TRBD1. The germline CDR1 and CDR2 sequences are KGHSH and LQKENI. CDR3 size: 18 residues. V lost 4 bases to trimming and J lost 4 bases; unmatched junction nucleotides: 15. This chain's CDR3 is CASSLTVGQQSGNEKLFF. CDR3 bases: TGTGCCAGCTCACTGACCGTGGGACAGCAGTCGGGTAATGAAAAACTGTTTTTT. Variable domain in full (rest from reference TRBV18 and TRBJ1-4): NAGVMQNPRHLVRRRGQEARLRCSPMKGHSHVYWYRQLPEEGLKFMVYLQKENIIDESGMPKERFSAEFPKEGPSILRIQQVVRGDSAAYFCASSLTVGQQSGNEKLFFGSGTQLSVL.

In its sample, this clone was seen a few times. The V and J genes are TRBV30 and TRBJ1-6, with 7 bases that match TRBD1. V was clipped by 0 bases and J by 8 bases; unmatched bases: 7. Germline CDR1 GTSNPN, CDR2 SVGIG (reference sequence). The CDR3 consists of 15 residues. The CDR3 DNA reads TGTGCCTGGAGTGTTACCGGGACAGACTATTCACCCCTCCACTTT. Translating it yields CAWSVTGTDYSPLHF. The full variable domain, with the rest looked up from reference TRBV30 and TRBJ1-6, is SQTIHQWPATLVQPVGSPLSLECTVEGTSNPNLYWYRQAAGRGLQLLFYSVGIGQISSEVPQNLSASRPQDRQFILSSKKLLLSDSGFYLCAWSVTGTDYSPLHFGNGTRLTVT.

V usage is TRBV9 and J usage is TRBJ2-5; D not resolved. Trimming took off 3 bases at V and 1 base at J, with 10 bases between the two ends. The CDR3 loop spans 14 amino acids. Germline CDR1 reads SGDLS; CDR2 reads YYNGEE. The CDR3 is CASSGAGLQETQYF. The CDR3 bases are TGTGCCAGCAGCGGGGCCGGCCTCCAAGAGACCCAGTACTTC.

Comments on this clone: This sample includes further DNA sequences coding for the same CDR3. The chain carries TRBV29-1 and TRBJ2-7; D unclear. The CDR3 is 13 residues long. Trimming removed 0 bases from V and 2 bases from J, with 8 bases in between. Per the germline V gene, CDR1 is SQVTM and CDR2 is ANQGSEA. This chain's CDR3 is CSVEEGQPYEQYF. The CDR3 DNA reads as TGCAGCGTTGAAGAAGGCCAGCCCTACGAGCAGTACTTC.

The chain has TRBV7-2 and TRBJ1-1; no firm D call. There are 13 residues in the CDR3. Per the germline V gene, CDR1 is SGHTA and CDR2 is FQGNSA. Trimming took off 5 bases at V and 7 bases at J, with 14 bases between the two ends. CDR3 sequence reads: CASSPLRIFEAFF. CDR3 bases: TGTGCCAGCAGCCCATTAAGAATCTTTGAAGCTTTCTTT.

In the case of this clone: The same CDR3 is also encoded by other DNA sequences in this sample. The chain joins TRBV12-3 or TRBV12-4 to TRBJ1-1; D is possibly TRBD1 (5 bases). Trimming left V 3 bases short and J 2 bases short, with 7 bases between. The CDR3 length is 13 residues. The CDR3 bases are TGTGCCAGCAGTTTGACAGCTAACACTGAAGCTTTCTTT. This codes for CASSLTANTEAFF.

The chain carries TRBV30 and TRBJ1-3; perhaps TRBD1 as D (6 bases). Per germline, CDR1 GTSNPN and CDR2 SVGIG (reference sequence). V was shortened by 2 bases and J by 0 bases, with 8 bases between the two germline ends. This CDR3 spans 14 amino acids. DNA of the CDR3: TGTGCCTGGAGTCCGGGACACTCTGGAAACACCATATATTTT. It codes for CAWSPGHSGNTIYF. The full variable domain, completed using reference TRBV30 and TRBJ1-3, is SQTIHQWPATLVQPVGSPLSLECTVEGTSNPNLYWYRQAAGRGLQLLFYSVGIGQISSEVPQNLSASRPQDRQFILSSKKLLLSDSGFYLCAWSPGHSGNTIYFGEGSWLTVV.

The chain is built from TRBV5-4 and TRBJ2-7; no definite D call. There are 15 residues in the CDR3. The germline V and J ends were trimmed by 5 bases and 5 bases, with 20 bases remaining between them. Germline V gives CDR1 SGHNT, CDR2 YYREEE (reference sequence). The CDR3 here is CASREAGQRLHEQYF. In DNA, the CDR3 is TGTGCCAGCAGGGAAGCAGGCCAGAGACTCCACGAGCAGTACTTC.

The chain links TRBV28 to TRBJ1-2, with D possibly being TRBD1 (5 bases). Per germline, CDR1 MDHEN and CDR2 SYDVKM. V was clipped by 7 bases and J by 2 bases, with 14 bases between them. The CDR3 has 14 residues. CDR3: CASTIPQGNYGYTF. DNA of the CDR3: TGTGCCAGCACGATACCTCAGGGAAACTATGGCTACACCTTC.

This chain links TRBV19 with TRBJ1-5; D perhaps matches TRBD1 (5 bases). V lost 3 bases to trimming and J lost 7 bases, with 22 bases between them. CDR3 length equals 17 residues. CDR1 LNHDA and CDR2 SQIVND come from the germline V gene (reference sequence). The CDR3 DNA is TGTGCCAGTAGTATGGGCCGGGGCCAAATTTTAGGACAGCCCCAGCATTTT. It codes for CASSMGRGQILGQPQHF.

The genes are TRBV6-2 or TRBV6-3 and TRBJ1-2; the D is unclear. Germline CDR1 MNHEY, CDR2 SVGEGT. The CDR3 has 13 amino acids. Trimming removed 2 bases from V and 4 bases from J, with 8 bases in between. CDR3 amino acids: CASSYPDLYGYTF. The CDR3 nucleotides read TGTGCCAGCAGTTACCCGGATCTCTATGGCTACACCTTC.

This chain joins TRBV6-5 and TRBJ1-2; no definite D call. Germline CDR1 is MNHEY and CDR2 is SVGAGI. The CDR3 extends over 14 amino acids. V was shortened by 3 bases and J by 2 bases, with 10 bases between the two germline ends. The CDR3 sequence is CASSYYSLNYGYTF. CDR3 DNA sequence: TGTGCCAGCAGTTATTACAGCCTAAACTATGGCTACACCTTC.

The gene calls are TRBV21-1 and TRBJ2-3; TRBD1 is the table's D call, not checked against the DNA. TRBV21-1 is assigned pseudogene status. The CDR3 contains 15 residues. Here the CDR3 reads CASSKGQGAPDTQYF. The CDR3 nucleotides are TGTGCCAGCAGCAAAGGGCAGGGGGCCCCAGATACGCAGTATTTT.

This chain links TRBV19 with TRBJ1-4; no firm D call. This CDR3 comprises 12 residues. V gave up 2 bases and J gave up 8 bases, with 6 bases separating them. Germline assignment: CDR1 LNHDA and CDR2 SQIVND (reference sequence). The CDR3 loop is CASSITREKLFF. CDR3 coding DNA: TGTGCCAGTAGTATAACTCGGGAAAAACTGTTTTTT.

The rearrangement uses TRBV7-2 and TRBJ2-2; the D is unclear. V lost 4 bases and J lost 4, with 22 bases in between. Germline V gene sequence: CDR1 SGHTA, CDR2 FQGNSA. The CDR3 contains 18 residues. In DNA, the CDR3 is TGTGCCAGCAGCTCCCCCCACCGGGTGGCGAGGAGCACCGGGGAGCTGTTTTTT. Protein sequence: CASSSPHRVARSTGELFF.

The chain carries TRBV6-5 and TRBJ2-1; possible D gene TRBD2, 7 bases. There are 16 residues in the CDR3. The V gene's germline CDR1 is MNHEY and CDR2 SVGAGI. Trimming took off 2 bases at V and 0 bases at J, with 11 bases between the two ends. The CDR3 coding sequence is TGTGCCAGCAGTTACGGGGGGGGCAGCTCCTACAATGAGCAGTTCTTC. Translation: CASSYGGGSSYNEQFF.

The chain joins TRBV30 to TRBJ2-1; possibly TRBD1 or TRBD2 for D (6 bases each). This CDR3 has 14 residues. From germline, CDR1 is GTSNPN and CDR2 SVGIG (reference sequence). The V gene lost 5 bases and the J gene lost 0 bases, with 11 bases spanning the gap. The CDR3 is CAWGGTPSYNEQFF. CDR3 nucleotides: TGTGCCTGGGGAGGGACACCCTCCTACAATGAGCAGTTCTTC. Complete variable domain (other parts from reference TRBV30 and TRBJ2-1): SQTIHQWPATLVQPVGSPLSLECTVEGTSNPNLYWYRQAAGRGLQLLFYSVGIGQISSEVPQNLSASRPQDRQFILSSKKLLLSDSGFYLCAWGGTPSYNEQFFGPGTRLTVL.

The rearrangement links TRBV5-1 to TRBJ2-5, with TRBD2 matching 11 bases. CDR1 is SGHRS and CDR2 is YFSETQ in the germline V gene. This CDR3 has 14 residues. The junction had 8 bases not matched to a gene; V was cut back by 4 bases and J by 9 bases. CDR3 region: CASSPLAGDGSQYF. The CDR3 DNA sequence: TGCGCCAGCAGCCCACTAGCGGGGGACGGTTCCCAGTACTTC.

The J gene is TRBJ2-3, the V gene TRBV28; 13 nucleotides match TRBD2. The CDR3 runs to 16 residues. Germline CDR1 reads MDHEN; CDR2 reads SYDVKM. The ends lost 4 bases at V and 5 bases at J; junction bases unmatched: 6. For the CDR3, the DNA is TGTGCCAGCAGTTCTCCCGGACTAGCGGGGGAAGATACGCAGTATTTT. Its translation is CASSSPGLAGEDTQYF. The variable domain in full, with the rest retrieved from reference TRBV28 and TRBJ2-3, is DVKVTQSSRYLVKRTGEKVFLECVQDMDHENMFWYRQDPGLGLRLIYFSYDVKMKEKGDIPEGYSVSREKKERFSLILESASTNQTSMYLCASSSPGLAGEDTQYFGPGTRLTVL.

The CDR3 is CASSLRSRDRGIGEQFF. In DNA, the CDR3 is TGTGCCAGCAGCTTGCGGTCTCGGGACAGGGGGATAGGGGAGCAGTTCTTC. The rearrangement uses TRBV5-5 and TRBJ2-1; 11 bases map to TRBD1. The CDR3 length is 17 residues. Germline CDR1 and CDR2: SGHKS and YYEKEE (reference sequence). After removal of 1 base from V and 10 bases from J, the junction contained 13 bases not matched to a gene.